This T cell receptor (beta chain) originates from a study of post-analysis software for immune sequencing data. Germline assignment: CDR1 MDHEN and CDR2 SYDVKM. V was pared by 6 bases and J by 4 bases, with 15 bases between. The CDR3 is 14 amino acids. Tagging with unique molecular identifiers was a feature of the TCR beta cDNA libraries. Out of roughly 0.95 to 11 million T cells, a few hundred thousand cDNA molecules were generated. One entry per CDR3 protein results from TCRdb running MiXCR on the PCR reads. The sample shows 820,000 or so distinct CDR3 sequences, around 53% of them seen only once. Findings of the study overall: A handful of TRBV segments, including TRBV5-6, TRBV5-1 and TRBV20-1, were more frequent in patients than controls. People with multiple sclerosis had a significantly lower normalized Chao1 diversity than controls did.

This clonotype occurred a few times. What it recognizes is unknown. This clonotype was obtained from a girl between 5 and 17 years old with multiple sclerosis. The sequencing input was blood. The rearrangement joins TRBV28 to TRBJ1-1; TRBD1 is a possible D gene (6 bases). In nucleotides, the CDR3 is TGTGCCAGCAGACGTCACAGGGTAGGCACTGAAGCTTTCTTT. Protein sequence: CASRRHRVGTEAFF.